The clone carrying this T cell receptor beta chain was detected a few times. Its antigen remains unidentified. This sample is part of a study of human T cells and chemical hapten exposure. Study-level points and caveats: Expanded TCRs created a significantly greater count of big CDR3 similarity clusters than controls did. Patch test score rose with PT1 expanded TCR count, significant at thresholds 8, 16 and 32, not 4. Sensitizing with DPC caused no change in TCRs above 1 in 1000 frequency.

Using its own MiXCR run on the RACE reads, TCRdb lists one record per CDR3 protein. The sample lists roughly 380,000 distinct CDR3 sequences, around 6% occurring once. As to time point: patch test 2, 6 weeks after DPC sensitization. Treatment described: therapeutic diphenylcyclopropenone sensitization with weekly scalp DPC. The sequence came from a woman aged 18 to 35 with alopecia areata. Some clones in this sample may be carry-over from other donors' samples. The sequencing here drew on whole blood, taken in connection with sensitization to the hapten diphenylcyclopropenone (DPC).

The CDR3 region has the DNA TGTGCTAGTGGAGCGGGACAGACAGATACGCAGTATTTT. This codes for CASGAGQTDTQYF. The chain recombines TRBV12-5 with TRBJ2-3; D may match TRBD1 or TRBD2 (7 bases each). This CDR3 comprises 13 residues. The V end was cut by 6 bases, the J end by 3 bases, with 10 bases between. Germline assignment: CDR1 LGHNT and CDR2 FRNRAP.